This TCR beta chain was captured by sequencing in a study of cytomegalovirus exposure and HLA in healthy donors. Points from the study as a whole: Later analysis demonstrated an association between a missense DCLRE1C variant and TCR beta V- and J-gene trimming.

Unmatched junction bases numbered 6, after V lost 3 bases and J lost 8 bases. Germline loops: CDR1 SGDLS, CDR2 YYNGEE. This CDR3 region has 16 residues. As concerns this clone: Its antigen is unknown.

Both 60 Vbeta primers and 13 Jbeta primers went into the PCR. Repertoires were generated with immunoSEQ multiplex PCR, while TCRdb's copy carries only in-frame clones and drops some. The sample contains about 170,000 clones, 70% to 80% of which appear only once. Sequencing used PBMCs. The rearrangement joins TRBV9 to TRBJ2-2; 14 nucleotides align to TRBD2. The clonotype comes from a female donor in good health and CMV-seronegative. The CDR3 coding sequence is TGTGCCAGCAGCGCCGGGACTAGCGGGGGATTGGGGGAGCTGTTTTTT. The encoded protein is CASSAGTSGGLGELFF.